This TCR beta chain was obtained from a study of shared clonotypes between healthy human individuals. At the level of the study: A donor's plate count was three for CD4 naive and three for CD4 memory; CD8 naive had two and CD8 memory one.

Naive CD8 cells comprised CD45RO-negative, CCR7-positively selected cells, excluding terminally differentiated effector memory CD45RA+ cells. Sequencing used immunoSEQ multiplex PCR; TCRdb keeps in-frame clones, though not all of them. The sample yields about 2.1 million clones, 85% to 95% seen once. The CDR3 sequence is 14 residues long. With 3 bases removed from V and 5 bases from J, the gap between germline ends came to 13 bases. Looked up from germline, CDR1 is MNHEY and CDR2 is SMNVEV (reference sequence). With regard to this clone: The antigen remains unidentified.

Whole-study findings and limits: Few donors restricted represented genetic and exposure-history diversity. Only blood was sampled, and tissue TCR repertoires likely differ from blood ones.

This receptor was taken from a man younger than 30 in good health. Some clones in this sample may be carry-over from other donors' samples. The source material was naive CD8+ T cells from PBMCs. This chain connects TRBV27 to TRBJ2-5; D may be TRBD1 (5 bases). The CDR3 loop is CASSFRVLGETQYF. The CDR3 DNA is TGTGCCAGCAGTTTCAGGGTATTAGGGGAGACCCAGTACTTC.